Presented here are 19 T cell receptor beta chains from one specimen sequenced in a study of shared clonotypes between healthy human individuals. The table came from immunoSEQ multiplex PCR; TCRdb's copy has only in-frame clones and leaves some out. The repertoire consists of about 1 million clones, with around four fifths occurring once and the leading ten covering about 1.5%. The specimen was memory CD4+ T cells sorted from blood. Subset described: CD45RA-negative fraction. These receptors all come from a man younger than 35 in good health.

This chain links TRBV30 with TRBJ2-5; D is unresolved. This CDR3 region has 12 residues. V was shortened by 1 base and J by 3 bases, with 6 bases between the two germline ends. CDR1 and CDR2 from the germline V gene are GTSNPN and SVGIG (reference sequence). The CDR3 is CAWSDTEETQYF. DNA for the CDR3: TGTGCCTGGAGTGATACTGAAGAGACCCAGTACTTC.

The chain couples TRBV10-2 to TRBJ2-2, with a tentative D call TRBD2 (5 bases). The CDR3 totals 13 residues. The V end lost 7 bases, the J end lost 5 bases, and 11 bases lay between the germline ends. CDR1 is WSHSY and CDR2 is SAAADI in the germline V gene. The CDR3 protein is CASTSGETGELFF. Written as DNA, the CDR3 is TGCGCCAGCACCAGTGGGGAGACCGGGGAGCTGTTTTTT.

The gene calls are TRBV19 and TRBJ1-5, with D perhaps TRBD1 (6 bases). Per the germline V gene, CDR1 is LNHDA and CDR2 is SQIVND (reference sequence). The V end lost 4 bases, the J end lost 4 bases, and 11 bases lay between the germline ends. The CDR3 loop spans 14 amino acids. CDR3 DNA: TGTGCCAGTAGTACCCTACAGGGAAATCAGCCCCAGCATTTT. It codes for CASSTLQGNQPQHF.

The table lists this clone with a few counts. The rearrangement links TRBV2 to TRBJ1-1; D call uncertain. The germline V gene encodes CDR1 SNHLY and CDR2 FYNNEI. V dropped 6 bases and J dropped 7 bases, with 12 bases sitting between them. The CDR3 totals 12 residues. DNA of the CDR3: TGTGCCAGCAGCGCGGACCGAGTTGAAGCTTTCTTT. Its protein product is CASSADRVEAFF.

The gene calls are TRBV5-1 and TRBJ2-6, with 10 bases matching TRBD1. The germline gives CDR1 SGHRS, CDR2 YFSETQ. The CDR3 runs 18 residues. V gave up 4 bases and J gave up 0 bases; unmatched junction bases: 7. CDR3 nucleotides: TGCGCCAGCAGCCAGGGACAGGGGTTGATCTCTGGGGCCAACGTCCTGACTTTC. Its translation: CASSQGQGLISGANVLTF.

V usage is TRBV19 and J usage is TRBJ2-1, with TRBD2 matching 8 bases. Germline V gene sequence: CDR1 LNHDA, CDR2 SQIVND (reference sequence). The CDR3 runs 15 residues. The V gene end was trimmed by 6 bases and the J gene end by 4 bases; junction bases not matched to a gene: 8. The CDR3 loop is CASRETSDTYNEQFF. CDR3 nucleotides: TGTGCCAGTAGGGAGACTAGCGACACTTACAATGAGCAGTTCTTC.

Remarks on this clone: A single base separates this from a much larger clone, so it may be a read error. V is TRBV6-5 and J is TRBJ2-5; D gene uncertain. V lost 2 bases, J lost 2 bases, and 0 bases lay in between. This CDR3 comprises 11 residues. CDR1 is MNHEY, CDR2 SVGAGI, per germline. CDR3 DNA: TGTGCCAGCAGTTACCAAGAGACCCAGTACTTC. It yields the protein CASSYQETQYF.

A few counts support this clone. The chain recombines TRBV19 with TRBJ1-3, with 8 bases matching TRBD1. Per germline, CDR1 LNHDA and CDR2 SQIVND (reference sequence). The CDR3 is made up of 14 amino acids. V shed 8 bases, J shed 2 bases, and the junction held 5 bases outside the gene matches. The CDR3 coding sequence is TGTGCCAGTGGACAGGGATATCCTGGAAACACCATATATTTT. This sequence encodes CASGQGYPGNTIYF.

The V and J genes are TRBV9 and TRBJ2-1; TRBD2 aligns across 11 bases. Germline loops: CDR1 SGDLS, CDR2 YYNGEE. V lost 4 bases to trimming and J lost 6 bases; unmatched junction nucleotides: 9. The CDR3 contains 16 residues. DNA of the CDR3: TGTGCCAGCAGCCCTGTAGCGGGAGGGTTGGGCAATGAGCAGTTCTTC. Translated, it gives CASSPVAGGLGNEQFF.

The rearrangement uses TRBV18 and TRBJ1-3, with 9 positions matching TRBD1. Germline V gene data show CDR1 as KGHSH and CDR2 as LQKENI. With V trimmed by 1 base and J by 3 bases, 4 bases remained unmatched. The CDR3 runs to 16 residues. CDR3 coding DNA: TGTGCCAGCTCACCACAACGGACAGGGGATGGAAACACCATATATTTT. Translated, it gives CASSPQRTGDGNTIYF.

V gene TRBV13 combines with J gene TRBJ2-7; 7 nucleotides agree with TRBD1. The CDR3 is made up of 16 amino acids. With V trimmed by 5 bases and J by 3 bases, 13 bases remained unmatched. CDR1 and CDR2 from the germline V gene are PRHDT and FYEKMQ (reference sequence). The DNA for the CDR3 is TGTGCCAGCAGCATCACAGGGGCCTGGCCCGTCTACGAGCAGTACTTC. Its translation: CASSITGAWPVYEQYF.

Details on this clone: Other DNA variants within this sample encode the same CDR3. The chain is built from TRBV7-2 and TRBJ2-1; 9 bases map to TRBD2. The germline CDR1 and CDR2 sequences are SGHTA and FQGNSA. The CDR3 runs 14 residues. V trimming: 5 bases; J trimming: 4 bases; junction bases outside the gene matches: 3. The CDR3: CASSPSGDYNEQFF. DNA of the CDR3: TGTGCCAGCAGCCCTAGCGGGGATTACAATGAGCAGTTCTTC.

CDR3 region: CASSSSGTPTGYGYTF. DNA for the CDR3: TGTGCCAGCAGCAGTTCTGGAACGCCCACTGGCTATGGCTACACCTTC. V is TRBV5-4 and J is TRBJ1-2; D not certain. This CDR3 is built from 16 residues. Germline CDR1 is SGHNT and CDR2 is YYREEE (reference sequence). Trimming removed 4 bases from V and 4 bases from J, with 20 bases in between.

V usage is TRBV6-9 and J usage is TRBJ2-5; D perhaps matches TRBD2 (6 bases). Between the trimmed V and J ends, which lost 9 bases and 5 bases, there was a span of 13 bases. CDR1 and CDR2 from the germline V gene are MNHGY and SVAAGI. The CDR3 has 12 amino acids. CDR3 nucleotide sequence: TGTGCCAGTCCGAGGAGGGGTGAGACCCAGTACTTC. Its translation: CASPRRGETQYF.

The J gene is TRBJ2-7, the V gene TRBV30; TRBD1 aligns across 7 bases. The germline CDR1 and CDR2 sequences are GTSNPN and SVGIG (reference sequence). Trimming removed 3 bases from V and 4 bases from J; junction bases left unmatched: 9. The length of the CDR3 is 14 residues. CDR3 nucleotides: TGTGCCTGGAGACTACAGGGGAACTCGTACGAGCAGTACTTC. Residues: CAWRLQGNSYEQYF.

J is TRBJ1-4 and V is TRBV11-2; no clear D gene. Germline CDR1 is SGHAT and CDR2 is FQNNGV. This CDR3 is built from 15 residues. V was shortened by 4 bases and J by 4 bases, with 13 bases between the two germline ends. CDR3 nucleotides: TGTGCCAGCAGCTCTGGAGGTGTCCTTAATGAAAAACTGTTTTTT. It yields the protein CASSSGGVLNEKLFF. The variable domain in full, with the rest retrieved from reference TRBV11-2 and TRBJ1-4, is EAGVAQSPRYKIIEKRQSVAFWCNPISGHATLYWYQQILGQGPKLLIQFQNNGVVDDSQLPKDRFSAERLKGVDSTLKIQPAKLEDSAVYLCASSSGGVLNEKLFFGSGTQLSVL.

V usage is TRBV28 and J usage is TRBJ1-4; 7 nucleotides line up with TRBD1. J gave up 5 bases and V 2 bases, and 5 bases lay outside the gene matches. The CDR3 is 15 amino acids. Germline V lookup: CDR1 MDHEN, CDR2 SYDVKM. The CDR3 coding sequence is TGTGCCAGCAGTTTAGGGGACAGAGGGAATGAAAAACTGTTTTTT. The encoded protein is CASSLGDRGNEKLFF.

DNA of the CDR3: TGTGCCAGCAGTAAAAGTGACAGGGTTGGCTACACCTTC. Translated, it gives CASSKSDRVGYTF. The chain has TRBV6-6 and TRBJ1-2; the match to TRBD1 covers 7 bases. The CDR3 length is 13 residues. V dropped 5 bases and J dropped 7; count of bases not matched to a gene: 7. CDR1 is MNHNY, CDR2 SVGAGI, per germline (reference sequence).

The chain is built from TRBV19 and TRBJ1-4; no definite D call. V dropped 1 base and J dropped 5 bases, with 17 bases sitting between them. The CDR3 is 17 residues long. Germline CDR1 LNHDA, CDR2 SQIVND (reference sequence). The DNA for the CDR3 is TGTGCCAGTAGTATAGTGTGGCAGAATGGAGTAAATGAAAAACTGTTTTTT. This translates into CASSIVWQNGVNEKLFF. Full variable domain (missing parts from reference TRBV19 and TRBJ1-4): DGGITQSPKYLFRKEGQNVTLSCEQNLNHDAMYWYRQDPGQGLRLIYYSQIVNDFQKGDIAEGYSVSREKKESFPLTVTSAQKNPTAFYLCASSIVWQNGVNEKLFFGSGTQLSVL.